The rows below give T cell receptor beta chains drawn from one sample of a study of post-analysis software for immune sequencing data. TCRdb recomputed calls from the PCR reads with MiXCR, one row per CDR3 protein. The sample shows around 200,000 distinct CDR3 sequences, 29% of them seen only once. Source material: blood. These receptors were obtained from a girl between 2 and 17 years old with multiple sclerosis. Each CDR3 is given with its conserved first and last residue. A D gene is named only where the DNA matches it firmly. The size of a clone is reported for some rows only, either as once, few or many, or as a class for expanded clones.

CDR3 protein: CASSLVLAGDYNEQFF; CDR3 DNA: TGCGCCAGCAGCTTGGTTTTAGCGGGAGATTACAATGAGCAGTTCTTC; V gene: TRBV5-1; clone size: .; J gene: TRBJ2-1; D gene: TRBD2
CDR3 protein: CASSPRDDRFYNEQFF; CDR3 DNA: TGCGCCAGCAGCCCACGGGACGATCGCTTTTACAATGAGCAGTTCTTC; V gene: TRBV5-1; clone size: few; J gene: TRBJ2-1; D gene: .
CDR3 protein: CAISELDGYEQYF; CDR3 DNA: TGTGCCATCAGTGAACTGGACGGCTACGAGCAGTACTTC; V gene: TRBV10-3; clone size: many; J gene: TRBJ2-7; D gene: .
CDR3 protein: CASSLAGGGAYGYTF; CDR3 DNA: TGCGCCAGCAGCTTGGCCGGAGGGGGCGCCTATGGCTACACCTTC; V gene: TRBV5-1; clone size: many; J gene: TRBJ1-2; D gene: TRBD1
CDR3 protein: CASSVNTGTYNEQFF; CDR3 DNA: TGTGCCAGCAGCGTGAACACAGGGACCTACAATGAGCAGTTCTTC; V gene: TRBV7-3; clone size: .; J gene: TRBJ2-1; D gene: .
CDR3 protein: CASSDTSGDYNEQFF; CDR3 DNA: TGTGCCAGCAGTGACACTAGCGGAGATTACAATGAGCAGTTCTTC; V gene: TRBV3-1; clone size: few; J gene: TRBJ2-1; D gene: TRBD2
CDR3 protein: CASSQDRGLRADTGELFF; CDR3 DNA: TGTGCCAGCAGCCAAGATCGAGGCCTGAGAGCGGACACCGGGGAGCTGTTTTTT; V gene: TRBV4-2; clone size: few; J gene: TRBJ2-2; D gene: .
CDR3 protein: CASSWESGVIEAFF; CDR3 DNA: TGTGCCAGCAGTTGGGAGTCAGGGGTTATTGAAGCTTTCTTT; V gene: TRBV28; clone size: few; J gene: TRBJ1-1; D gene: .
CDR3 protein: CASRRGDGNTEAFF; CDR3 DNA: TGTGCCAGCAGACGGGGCGACGGGAACACTGAAGCTTTCTTT; V gene: TRBV9; clone size: .; J gene: TRBJ1-1; D gene: .
CDR3 protein: CASSRSGLWYF; CDR3 DNA: TGTGCCAGCAGTCGATCGGGACTATGGTACTTC; V gene: TRBV6-2/TRBV6-3; clone size: many; J gene: TRBJ2-5; D gene: TRBD2
CDR3 protein: CASSQFSGTSGRISYEQYF; CDR3 DNA: TGTGCCAGCAGCCAATTTTCCGGGACTAGCGGACGTATTTCGTACGAGCAGTACTTC; V gene: TRBV4-2; clone size: .; J gene: TRBJ2-7; D gene: TRBD2
CDR3 protein: CAISNLVGGDQPQHF; CDR3 DNA: TGTGCCATCAGCAATCTCGTCGGCGGGGATCAGCCCCAGCATTTT; V gene: TRBV10-3; clone size: few; J gene: TRBJ1-5; D gene: .
CDR3 protein: CASSLTGPFTEAFF; CDR3 DNA: TGTGCCAGCAGCTTGACAGGGCCGTTTACTGAAGCTTTCTTT; V gene: TRBV27; clone size: few; J gene: TRBJ1-1; D gene: TRBD1
CDR3 protein: CSVDSGGADSEQFF; CDR3 DNA: TGCAGCGTTGATAGCGGGGGGGCCGACAGTGAGCAGTTCTTC; V gene: TRBV29-1; clone size: many; J gene: TRBJ2-1; D gene: TRBD2
CDR3 protein: CASSLVGTSPRSEQYF; CDR3 DNA: TGTGCCAGCAGCTTAGTCGGGACTAGCCCACGGAGTGAGCAGTACTTC; V gene: TRBV7-2; clone size: few; J gene: TRBJ2-7; D gene: TRBD2
CDR3 protein: CASRVGGAVNEQYF; CDR3 DNA: TGTGCCAGCAGGGTCGGGGGAGCCGTGAACGAGCAGTACTTC; V gene: TRBV12-3/TRBV12-4; clone size: many; J gene: TRBJ2-7; D gene: .
CDR3 protein: CASSLGSSTDTQYF; CDR3 DNA: TGCGCCAGCAGCTTAGGCAGTAGCACAGATACGCAGTATTTT; V gene: TRBV5-1; clone size: many; J gene: TRBJ2-3; D gene: .
CDR3 protein: CSARDSQGPGREEQYF; CDR3 DNA: TGCAGTGCTAGAGATTCACAGGGCCCGGGGCGAGAGGAGCAGTACTTC; V gene: TRBV20-1; clone size: many; J gene: TRBJ2-7; D gene: .
CDR3 protein: CSAIPSEETQYF; CDR3 DNA: TGCAGCGCTATTCCTAGTGAAGAGACCCAGTACTTC; V gene: TRBV29-1; clone size: few; J gene: TRBJ2-5; D gene: .
CDR3 protein: CASSLEAGGSYNEQFF; CDR3 DNA: TGCGCCAGCAGCTTGGAGGCGGGGGGCTCCTACAATGAGCAGTTCTTC; V gene: TRBV5-1; clone size: many; J gene: TRBJ2-1; D gene: TRBD2
CDR3 protein: CASITGLPGGPAGTDTQYF; CDR3 DNA: TGTGCCAGCATTACGGGCCTGCCGGGGGGGCCCGCGGGCACAGATACGCAGTATTTT; V gene: TRBV28; clone size: few; J gene: TRBJ2-3; D gene: TRBD2
CDR3 protein: CSVDRILAGAGEQFF; CDR3 DNA: TGCAGCGTTGATAGGATTCTAGCGGGAGCGGGTGAGCAGTTCTTC; V gene: TRBV29-1; clone size: many; J gene: TRBJ2-1; D gene: TRBD2
CDR3 protein: CASSYRRGSSEQYF; CDR3 DNA: TGTGCCAGCAGTTACAGACGGGGGTCCTCCGAGCAGTACTTC; V gene: TRBV6-5; clone size: .; J gene: TRBJ2-7; D gene: .
CDR3 protein: CSVVGYEQFF; CDR3 DNA: TGCAGCGTTGTGGGGTATGAGCAGTTCTTC; V gene: TRBV29-1; clone size: many; J gene: TRBJ2-1; D gene: .
CDR3 protein: CASSFQGADEQYF; CDR3 DNA: TGCGCCAGCAGCTTCCAGGGGGCGGACGAGCAGTACTTC; V gene: TRBV5-1; clone size: many; J gene: TRBJ2-7; D gene: TRBD1
CDR3 protein: CASSYRDTDTDTQYF; CDR3 DNA: TGTGCCAGCAGCTACCGGGACACTGACACAGATACGCAGTATTTT; V gene: TRBV12-3/TRBV12-4; clone size: .; J gene: TRBJ2-3; D gene: .
CDR3 protein: CSARAVGSSSYEQYF; CDR3 DNA: TGCAGTGCTAGGGCCGTGGGGTCGAGCTCCTACGAGCAGTACTTC; V gene: TRBV20-1; clone size: many; J gene: TRBJ2-7; D gene: .
CDR3 protein: CASSHSGQGAGETQYF; CDR3 DNA: TGCGCCAGCAGCCATTCCGGCCAGGGGGCGGGGGAGACCCAGTACTTC; V gene: TRBV5-1; clone size: many; J gene: TRBJ2-5; D gene: TRBD1
CDR3 protein: CASSFDSLAKNIQYF; CDR3 DNA: TGTGCCAGCAGCTTCGACAGTCTAGCCAAAAACATTCAGTACTTC; V gene: TRBV5-6; clone size: many; J gene: TRBJ2-4; D gene: .
CDR3 protein: CASSSAGTAEETQYF; CDR3 DNA: TGCGCCAGCAGCTCTGCCGGGACAGCCGAAGAGACCCAGTACTTC; V gene: TRBV5-1; clone size: .; J gene: TRBJ2-5; D gene: TRBD1
CDR3 protein: CSKGRGVGDTQYF; CDR3 DNA: TGCAGTAAGGGTAGAGGAGTTGGCGATACGCAGTATTTT; V gene: TRBV20-1; clone size: many; J gene: TRBJ2-3; D gene: .
CDR3 protein: CASSNLDQKPNTEAFF; CDR3 DNA: TGTGCCAGCAGCAACCTGGATCAAAAACCGAACACTGAAGCTTTCTTT; V gene: TRBV21-1; clone size: few; J gene: TRBJ1-1; D gene: .
CDR3 protein: CASSWRAGADEQFF; CDR3 DNA: TGTGCCAGCAGCTGGAGAGCGGGAGCGGATGAGCAGTTCTTC; V gene: TRBV7-3; clone size: few; J gene: TRBJ2-1; D gene: TRBD2
CDR3 protein: CASSQELQETQYF; CDR3 DNA: TGCGCCAGCAGCCAAGAGCTTCAGGAGACCCAGTACTTC; V gene: TRBV4-1; clone size: .; J gene: TRBJ2-5; D gene: .
CDR3 protein: CASSLVDGRDGPGQYF; CDR3 DNA: TGCGCCAGCAGCTTGGTAGACGGCAGGGATGGTCCAGGGCAGTACTTC; V gene: TRBV5-1; clone size: many; J gene: TRBJ2-7; D gene: .
CDR3 protein: CASALGRHSNQPQHF; CDR3 DNA: TGTGCTAGTGCCCTGGGCAGACATAGCAATCAGCCCCAGCATTTT; V gene: TRBV12-5; clone size: once; J gene: TRBJ1-5; D gene: .
CDR3 protein: CASSKGAQTNEKLFF; CDR3 DNA: TGCGCCAGCAGCAAGGGGGCGCAAACTAATGAAAAACTGTTTTTT; V gene: TRBV5-1; clone size: .; J gene: TRBJ1-4; D gene: TRBD1
CDR3 protein: CSAGGKRQGENEQFF; CDR3 DNA: TGCAGTGCTGGGGGAAAAAGACAGGGCGAAAATGAGCAGTTCTTC; V gene: TRBV20-1; clone size: .; J gene: TRBJ2-1; D gene: TRBD1
CDR3 protein: CASSYSPYVDTQYF; CDR3 DNA: TGTGCCAGCAGTTACTCCCCATATGTCGATACGCAGTATTTT; V gene: TRBV6-5; clone size: many; J gene: TRBJ2-3; D gene: .
CDR3 protein: CASSASSETQYF; CDR3 DNA: TGCGCCAGCTCCGCTAGCAGCGAGACCCAGTACTTC; V gene: TRBV5-1; clone size: few; J gene: TRBJ2-5; D gene: .
CDR3 protein: CASSWGQPNTEAFF; CDR3 DNA: TGCGCCAGCAGCTGGGGACAGCCGAACACTGAAGCTTTCTTT; V gene: TRBV5-1; clone size: many; J gene: TRBJ1-1; D gene: TRBD1
CDR3 protein: CSAGARRETQYF; CDR3 DNA: TGCAGTGCTGGGGCTAGGAGGGAGACCCAGTACTTC; V gene: TRBV20-1; clone size: many; J gene: TRBJ2-5; D gene: .
CDR3 protein: CASSDRASYGYTF; CDR3 DNA: TGTGCCAGCAGTGACAGGGCCTCCTATGGCTACACCTTC; V gene: TRBV6-5; clone size: .; J gene: TRBJ1-2; D gene: TRBD1
CDR3 protein: CAWVQAGYNEQFF; CDR3 DNA: TGTGCCTGGGTCCAAGCGGGTTACAATGAGCAGTTCTTC; V gene: TRBV30; clone size: few; J gene: TRBJ2-1; D gene: .
CDR3 protein: CSARGGLAGGLYEQYF; CDR3 DNA: TGCAGTGCTAGAGGGGGACTAGCGGGGGGACTCTACGAGCAGTACTTC; V gene: TRBV20-1; clone size: many; J gene: TRBJ2-7; D gene: TRBD2
CDR3 protein: CASSVASRSTDTQYF; CDR3 DNA: TGTGCCAGCAGCGTCGCCAGCAGAAGCACAGATACGCAGTATTTT; V gene: TRBV9; clone size: many; J gene: TRBJ2-3; D gene: .
CDR3 protein: CSVALQRADTQYF; CDR3 DNA: TGCAGCGTTGCCCTCCAGAGGGCCGATACGCAGTATTTT; V gene: TRBV29-1; clone size: once; J gene: TRBJ2-3; D gene: .
CDR3 protein: CASSEGAGRGTDTQYF; CDR3 DNA: TGCGCCAGCAGCGAAGGAGCGGGAAGGGGCACAGATACGCAGTATTTT; V gene: TRBV5-1; clone size: .; J gene: TRBJ2-3; D gene: TRBD2
CDR3 protein: CASRASGLLYNEQFF; CDR3 DNA: TGTGCCAGCAGGGCTAGCGGGCTCTTATACAATGAGCAGTTCTTC; V gene: TRBV12-3/TRBV12-4; clone size: many; J gene: TRBJ2-1; D gene: TRBD2
CDR3 protein: CSVDLGHRLDEQFF; CDR3 DNA: TGCAGCGTTGACCTGGGACACCGTTTGGATGAGCAGTTCTTC; V gene: TRBV29-1; clone size: .; J gene: TRBJ2-1; D gene: .
CDR3 protein: CASSGPGQGMLNTEAFF; CDR3 DNA: TGCGCCAGCAGCGGGCCGGGACAGGGGATGCTGAACACTGAAGCTTTCTTT; V gene: TRBV5-1; clone size: few; J gene: TRBJ1-1; D gene: TRBD1
CDR3 protein: CASSTGLAETNEQFF; CDR3 DNA: TGTGCCAGCAGCACTGGACTAGCGGAAACGAATGAGCAGTTCTTC; V gene: TRBV6-5; clone size: few; J gene: TRBJ2-1; D gene: TRBD2